The rows below give T cell receptor beta chains drawn from one sample of a study of blood T cell repertoires in COVID-19. Method: immunoSEQ multiplex PCR; TCRdb's copy keeps in-frame clones and lacks some. Among a few hundred thousand clones listed, nearly 90% were seen once. Sequenced: peripheral blood. The source of these receptors is a woman aged 40 to 49 who had recovered from COVID-19. CDR3s include the opening cysteine and the closing phenylalanine or tryptophan. D genes are given only for firm matches.

cdr3_length j_call d_call v_call cdr3_aa
15 TRBJ1-1 . TRBV10-2 CASSEGWGGKSEAFF
14 TRBJ2-7 TRBD2 TRBV29-1 CSVVPVGRVFEQYF
15 TRBJ2-5 TRBD2 TRBV6-2/TRBV6-3 CASRYTAGVRETQYF
15 TRBJ1-3 TRBD1 TRBV6-5 CASRKGGATGNTIYF
14 TRBJ1-6 . TRBV30 CAWSETFGSSPLHF
18 TRBJ2-6 TRBD1 TRBV5-1 CASSLVRGRVTGANVLTF
16 TRBJ2-1 TRBD2 TRBV18 CASSPLAGGNVNEQFF
13 TRBJ1-2 . TRBV10-3 CAIRSGGVDGYTF
15 TRBJ1-5 . TRBV5-6 CASSLFPAGVQPQHF
14 TRBJ1-1 . TRBV27 CASSSRRGNTEAFF
14 TRBJ1-4 TRBD1 TRBV5-1 CASSPGTGSEKLFF
15 TRBJ1-2 . TRBV13 CASSLRDPRGYGYTF
13 TRBJ1-2 . TRBV12-3/TRBV12-4 CASQGSSNYGYTF
15 TRBJ2-3 TRBD1 TRBV19 CASSMYFRGIDTQYF
14 TRBJ2-2 . TRBV4-3 CASRSGYATGELFF
13 TRBJ1-2 . TRBV11-2 CASSLAFNYGYTF
14 TRBJ1-2 . TRBV9 CASSVDGGYNGYTF
14 TRBJ2-2 TRBD2 TRBV19 CASSILGGTGELFF
15 TRBJ1-3 TRBD1 TRBV10-3 CAIGSDREAGNTIYF
17 TRBJ2-2 . TRBV7-9 CASSRLGGTTNTGELFF
15 TRBJ1-1 . TRBV6-5 CASSYIRGMNTEAFF
16 TRBJ2-3 TRBD2 TRBV25-1 CASSATSGTITDTQYF
16 TRBJ2-1 TRBD2 TRBV11-3 CASSPLAGGAHNEQFF
14 TRBJ1-5 . TRBV2 CASSELGGGSPQHF
14 TRBJ2-3 . TRBV24-1 CATSDPGQADTQYF
16 TRBJ1-5 . TRBV24-1 CATSSGGRKSNQPQHF
17 TRBJ1-4 TRBD1 TRBV5-4 CASSLGQGTSTNEKLFF
14 TRBJ2-7 TRBD1 TRBV19 CASSIDRQGNEQYF
15 TRBJ1-2 . TRBV5-1 CASTLFPGNSDGYTF
11 TRBJ2-7 . TRBV20-1 CSAWTDYEQYF
12 TRBJ1-1 . TRBV2 CASGPGPSEAFF
16 TRBJ1-1 . TRBV4-2 CASSPEQGLSGAEAFF